These T cell receptor beta chains were read from a single sample in a study of CD8 T cells in ankylosing spondylitis. MiXCR was run by TCRdb on the 5' RACE reads, yielding one entry per CDR3 protein. The repertoire has around 140,000 distinct CDR3 sequences, roughly a sixth of them found once; the top ten carry 25% to 40%. Input material: blood, either unsorted or a sorted T cell fraction (not recorded which). The receptor source for this set is a male donor with ankylosing spondylitis. Each CDR3 is given with its conserved first and last residue. Fields, in order: J gene, clone size, D gene, V gene, CDR3 DNA, CDR3 protein. D genes are given only for firm matches. Only some rows state a clone size, as once, few, many or a class for expanded clones.

J: TRBJ1-5
size: few
D: -
V: TRBV5-1
DNA: TGCGCCAGCAGCTTGGTGTCAGGGGCTCAGCCCCAGCATTTT
CDR3: CASSLVSGAQPQHF

J: TRBJ2-7
size: -
D: TRBD2
V: TRBV20-1
DNA: TGCAGTGCACGGGACTACAACTCCGAGCAGTACTTC
CDR3: CSARDYNSEQYF

J: TRBJ2-2
size: -
D: -
V: TRBV27
DNA: TGTGCCAGCAGTTCCTTGGACAGCGGGGAGCTGTTTTTT
CDR3: CASSSLDSGELFF

J: TRBJ2-7
size: -
D: -
V: TRBV12-3/TRBV12-4
DNA: TGTGCCAGCAGTTACGCAGGCGGGAACACCTACGAGCAGTACTTC
CDR3: CASSYAGGNTYEQYF

J: TRBJ1-5
size: few
D: -
V: TRBV27
DNA: TGTGCCAGCAGTTTACATGGAAGCAATCAGCCCCAGCATTTT
CDR3: CASSLHGSNQPQHF

J: TRBJ2-7
size: few
D: TRBD2
V: TRBV7-9
DNA: TGTGCCAGTGGGACTAGCGGACTTTACGAGCAGTACTTC
CDR3: CASGTSGLYEQYF

J: TRBJ2-6
size: many
D: -
V: TRBV27
DNA: TGTGCCAGCAGTTTAAGGGGTGGGGCCAACGTCCTGACTTTC
CDR3: CASSLRGGANVLTF

J: TRBJ2-7
size: -
D: TRBD2
V: TRBV2
DNA: TGTGCCAGCAGTGAACTCGGACTAGCGGGAATCTACGAGCAGTACTTC
CDR3: CASSELGLAGIYEQYF

J: TRBJ2-1
size: -
D: TRBD2
V: TRBV4-3
DNA: TGCGCCAGCAGCCCTACTAGCGGCCTTGGCGATGAGCAGTTCTTC
CDR3: CASSPTSGLGDEQFF

J: TRBJ1-4
size: few
D: -
V: TRBV2
DNA: TGTGCCAGCAGTGTTTCGGAGGCCACACTTAATGAAAAACTGTTTTTT
CDR3: CASSVSEATLNEKLFF

J: TRBJ2-7
size: few
D: -
V: TRBV29-1
DNA: TGCAGCGTTGAAGATGGGACCCACAGCTCCTACGAGCAGTACTTC
CDR3: CSVEDGTHSSYEQYF

J: TRBJ1-3
size: few
D: TRBD1
V: TRBV7-6
DNA: TGTGCCAGCAGCTTATCTAGACAGGGGGGGTCTGGAAACACCATATATTTT
CDR3: CASSLSRQGGSGNTIYF

J: TRBJ2-7
size: few
D: TRBD1
V: TRBV6-2/TRBV6-3
DNA: TGTGCCAGCAGTCCCGGGACAGAATCCTACGAGCAGTACTTC
CDR3: CASSPGTESYEQYF

J: TRBJ2-5
size: few
D: -
V: TRBV2
DNA: TGTGCCAGCCGGGACCCAGAGCGACAGTACTTC
CDR3: CASRDPERQYF

J: TRBJ1-2
size: -
D: TRBD1
V: TRBV25-1
DNA: TGTGCCAGCAGTCAACGGACAGGGAGCCCCTCACGCGGCTACACCTTC
CDR3: CASSQRTGSPSRGYTF

J: TRBJ2-7
size: few
D: -
V: TRBV21-1
DNA: TGTGCCAGCAGCCTCTCCAGGCCCTACGAGCAGTACTTC
CDR3: CASSLSRPYEQYF

J: TRBJ2-7
size: -
D: TRBD2
V: TRBV20-1
DNA: TGCATGGGCCCCGGGACTAGCTTAAGTATTGGTAACTTC
CDR3: CMGPGTSLSIGNF

J: TRBJ2-2
size: -
D: TRBD1
V: TRBV7-9
DNA: TGTGCCATCGACTTATCCTTAGGGACAGGGCTCACCGGGGAGCTGTTTTTT
CDR3: CAIDLSLGTGLTGELFF

J: TRBJ2-3
size: few
D: TRBD1
V: TRBV11-1
DNA: TGTGCCAGCACCCCAGGGGGCAGGGGGCGAGCAGATACGCAGTATTTT
CDR3: CASTPGGRGRADTQYF

J: TRBJ2-3
size: few
D: TRBD1
V: TRBV28
DNA: TGTGCCAGCTACGGACAGGGGGAAGATACGCAGTATTTT
CDR3: CASYGQGEDTQYF

J: TRBJ2-5
size: -
D: TRBD1
V: TRBV25-1
DNA: TGTGCCAGCAGTGACAGGGGGCTAGGAGAGACCCAGTACTTC
CDR3: CASSDRGLGETQYF

J: TRBJ2-7
size: -
D: -
V: TRBV4-2
DNA: TGTGCCAGCAGCCAAGAACGCCCCGCCTACGAGCAGTACTTC
CDR3: CASSQERPAYEQYF